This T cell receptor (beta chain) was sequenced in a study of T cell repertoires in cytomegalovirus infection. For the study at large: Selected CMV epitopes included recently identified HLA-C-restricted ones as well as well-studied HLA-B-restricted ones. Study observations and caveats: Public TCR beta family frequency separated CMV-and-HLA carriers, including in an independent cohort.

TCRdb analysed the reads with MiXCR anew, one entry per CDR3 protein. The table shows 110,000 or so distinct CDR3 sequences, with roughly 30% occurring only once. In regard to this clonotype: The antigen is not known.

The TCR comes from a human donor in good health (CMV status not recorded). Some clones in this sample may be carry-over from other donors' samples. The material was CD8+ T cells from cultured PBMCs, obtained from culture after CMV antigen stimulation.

The CDR3: CASSFKGRSTDTQYF. The CDR3, as DNA: TGTGCCAGCAGTTTTAAGGGAAGGAGCACAGATACGCAGTATTTT. The chain links TRBV12-3 or TRBV12-4 to TRBJ2-3; the D is unclear. The CDR3 covers 15 residues. Between the trimmed V and J ends, which lost 3 bases and 0 bases, there was a span of 10 bases.